The 21 T cell receptor beta chains in this list originate from one sample, sequenced in a study of post-analysis software for immune sequencing data. These receptors are not linked to any known antigen. TCR beta libraries were prepared from cDNA with unique molecular identifiers. TCRdb redid the calling of the PCR reads with MiXCR, one entry per CDR3 protein. The sample yields around 770,000 distinct CDR3 sequences, 46% seen once. Regarding the study as a whole: Among 5 or 6 TRBV segments more frequent in patients than controls were TRBV5-6, TRBV5-1 and TRBV20-1.

Sequenced sample: blood. These receptors all come from a girl aged 5-17 years with multiple sclerosis.

J is TRBJ1-2 and V is TRBV12-3 or TRBV12-4, with no clear D. The CDR3 runs 12 residues. The V end lost 4 bases, the J end lost 3 bases, and 6 bases lay between the germline ends. Written as DNA, the CDR3 is TGTGCCAGCAGTTCTTTTGACTATGGCTACACCTTC. This sequence encodes CASSSFDYGYTF.

This clonotype appeared a few times. This rearrangement joins TRBV12-3 or TRBV12-4 to TRBJ2-1; no definite D call. The DNA end lines up better with TRBJ2-7; the J call may be wrong. The CDR3 is 11 residues long. In nucleotides, the CDR3 is TGTGCCAGCAGTTTGGGGTGTGAGCAGTACTTC. Translating gives CASSLGCEQYF.

The chain's CDR3 is CASSSSGTDEQYF. In nucleotides, the CDR3 is TGTGCCAGCAGTTCCAGCGGGACGGACGAGCAGTACTTC. The chain employs TRBV12-3 or TRBV12-4 and TRBJ2-7; 7 nucleotides line up with TRBD2. V dropped 4 bases and J dropped 5; count of bases not matched to a gene: 5. CDR3 length equals 13 residues.

This chain links TRBV29-1 with TRBJ2-7; 8 bases map to TRBD1. J was trimmed by 5 bases and V by 3 bases; bases with no gene match: 9. The CDR3 loop spans 14 amino acids. CDR1 is SQVTM and CDR2 is ANQGSEA in the germline V gene. The CDR3 DNA follows: TGCAGCGTTGAGACCGCAGGGGGCTTCAACGAGCAGTACTTC. This sequence encodes CSVETAGGFNEQYF.

The CDR3 nucleotides are TGCAGTGCTAGCGGTGGCGGACAGGGGGAAAGGGGGCTGTTTTTT. It encodes CSASGGGQGERGLFF. The J gene is TRBJ2-2, the V gene TRBV20-1; 10 nucleotides line up with TRBD1. V lost 3 bases and J lost 13; bases outside the gene matches: 14. Germline loops: CDR1 DFQATT, CDR2 SNEGSKA (reference sequence). The CDR3 sequence is 15 residues long.

J is TRBJ2-7 and V is TRBV9, with 9 bases fitting TRBD2. This CDR3 is 15 amino acids long. J was trimmed by 6 bases and V by 2 bases; bases with no gene match: 9. Germline-derived CDR1 and CDR2 are SGDLS and YYNGEE. CDR3 region: CASSVSGSLRAEQYF. CDR3 DNA sequence: TGTGCCAGCAGCGTTAGCGGGAGTTTAAGGGCCGAGCAGTACTTC.

This clonotype turned up a few times. The V call is TRBV28, the J call TRBJ1-2; TRBD1 might be the D (5 bases). V lost 2 bases and J lost 7, with 14 bases in between. From germline, CDR1 is MDHEN and CDR2 SYDVKM. The CDR3 is made up of 14 amino acids. In nucleotides, the CDR3 is TGTGCCAGCAGTTTAGGGGGAATTAGAGGTGGCTACACCTTC. As protein: CASSLGGIRGGYTF.

The chain couples TRBV6-2 or TRBV6-3 to TRBJ2-1; TRBD1 or TRBD2 may be the D gene (6 bases each). This CDR3 is 17 amino acids long. V lost 0 bases and J lost 1, with 13 bases in between. Germline V CDR1 and CDR2: MNHEY, SVGEGT. The CDR3: CASSYSSEGGSYNEQFF. The CDR3 DNA reads as TGTGCCAGCAGTTACTCGAGCGAGGGGGGATCCTACAATGAGCAGTTCTTC.

Points on this clonotype: The germline gene is not matched at one end of the junction; a read error may be the cause. This chain links TRBV29-1 with TRBJ2-7; D is undetermined. Germline CDR1 and CDR2: SQVTM and ANQGSEA. The CDR3 has 12 amino acids. CDR3 sequence: CSGGPSSHEQYF. CDR3 nucleotide sequence: TGCAGCGGTGGGCCAAGCTCCCACGAGCAGTACTTC.

A single count supports this clonotype. The chain is built from TRBV20-1 and TRBJ1-5, with no clear D. Per germline, CDR1 DFQATT and CDR2 SNEGSKA (reference sequence). This CDR3 has 13 residues. The V gene lost 3 bases and the J gene lost 0 bases, with 6 bases spanning the gap. CDR3 nucleotide sequence: TGCAGTGCTAGTCCGTATAGCAATCAGCCCCAGCATTTT. This sequence encodes CSASPYSNQPQHF.

This chain uses TRBV7-8 with TRBJ2-3; D is unresolved. The CDR3 totals 16 residues. V was pared by 5 bases and J by 0 bases, with 15 bases between. Germline CDR1 and CDR2: SGHVS and FQNEAQ. CDR3 bases: TGTGCCAGCAGCCCACAGTGGGCCCCTAGCACAGATACGCAGTATTTT. Protein product: CASSPQWAPSTDTQYF.

The chain is built from TRBV6-2 or TRBV6-3 and TRBJ1-5; the D gene is possibly TRBD1 (5 bases). The CDR3 consists of 15 residues. Germline lookup yields CDR1 MNHEY and CDR2 SVGEGT. Trimming cost V 5 bases and J 7 bases, with 18 bases left between them. The CDR3 protein is CASSHLLEPGQPQHF. The CDR3 coding sequence is TGTGCCAGCAGTCACCTCTTGGAGCCAGGGCAGCCCCAGCATTTT.

The chain has TRBV5-1 and TRBJ2-1, with TRBD2 matching 10 bases. V was clipped by 4 bases and J by 8 bases; unmatched bases: 6. Germline V lookup: CDR1 SGHRS, CDR2 YFSETQ. The CDR3 consists of 14 residues. The CDR3 DNA reads as TGCGCCAGCAGCCCTAGCGGGAGCGTCCATGAGCAGTTCTTC. It is translated as CASSPSGSVHEQFF.

The chain employs TRBV4-3 and TRBJ2-2, with D tentatively TRBD1 (6 bases). This CDR3 spans 18 amino acids. The germline V gene has CDR1 LGHNA and CDR2 YSLEER. Trimming took 1 base from V and 2 from J, leaving 17 bases between them. For the CDR3, the DNA is TGCGCCAGCAGCCAAGTCAGGGGACCAGGACTCAACACCGGGGAGCTGTTTTTT. Protein product: CASSQVRGPGLNTGELFF.

The chain has TRBV29-1 and TRBJ1-2; D may be TRBD1 (5 bases). CDR1 is SQVTM, CDR2 ANQGSEA, per germline. There are 16 residues in the CDR3. V dropped 5 bases and J dropped 0 bases, with 19 bases sitting between them. The CDR3 nucleotides read TGCAGCGTTTCACCGGGACCCCAGAGGTCTAACTATGGCTACACCTTC. Its protein product is CSVSPGPQRSNYGYTF. Supplemented by reference TRBV29-1 and TRBJ1-2, the full variable domain reads SAVISQKPSRDICQRGTSLTIQCQVDSQVTMMFWYRQQPGQSLTLIATANQGSEATYESGFVIDKFPISRPNLTFSTLTVSNMSPEDSSIYLCSVSPGPQRSNYGYTFGSGTRLTVV.

This clonotype was counted a few times. The rearrangement joins TRBV6-5 to TRBJ2-3; TRBD2 might be the D (5 bases). The CDR3 consists of 15 residues. The V end lost 5 bases, the J end lost 2 bases, and 14 bases lay between the germline ends. The germline V gene has CDR1 MNHEY and CDR2 SVGAGI. CDR3 nucleotides: TGTGCCAGCAGTCCCCCCGGGATTGACACAGATACGCAGTATTTT. Protein: CASSPPGIDTDTQYF.

This clonotype showed up just a few times. The rearrangement links TRBV27 to TRBJ1-1; D is possibly TRBD1 (5 bases). The CDR3 runs to 15 residues. The germline CDR1 and CDR2 sequences are MNHEY and SMNVEV (reference sequence). V gave up 5 bases and J gave up 1 base, with 14 bases separating them. CDR3 protein: CASSPQPDRNTEAFF. CDR3 DNA sequence: TGTGCCAGCAGTCCCCAACCCGACAGGAACACTGAAGCTTTCTTT.

This chain links TRBV12-3 or TRBV12-4 with TRBJ1-6, with D uncertain. CDR3 length: 14 residues. Trimming shortened V by 3 bases and J by 7 bases, and 10 bases separated the two germline ends. The CDR3 is CASSLGSQNSPLHF. In DNA form, the CDR3 reads TGTGCCAGCAGTTTGGGCAGTCAGAATTCACCCCTCCACTTT.

This clonotype occurred a few times. V gene TRBV7-9 combines with J gene TRBJ2-4; TRBD1 matches 7 bases. CDR3 size: 17 residues. The germline V gene encodes CDR1 SEHNR and CDR2 FQNEAQ (reference sequence). Losses at the gene ends were 5 bases for V and 7 bases for J; bases not matched to a gene: 17. The CDR3 coding sequence is TGTGCCAGCAGCCCCGACAGGGTCTTGCGGACAAAGAACATTCAGTACTTC. As protein: CASSPDRVLRTKNIQYF.

This clonotype has just a few counts. V is TRBV2 and J is TRBJ2-4; weak D call: TRBD1 (6 bases). The J call may be incorrect, as the DNA end agrees better with TRBJ2-7. CDR3 length: 13 residues. CDR1 and CDR2 from the germline V gene are SNHLY and FYNNEI. The CDR3 sequence is CASILDRDYEQYF. In nucleotides, the CDR3 is TGTGCCAGCATCTTGGACAGAGACTACGAGCAGTACTTC.

A few counts support this clonotype. The CDR3 is CASSPRGANTEAFF. The CDR3 bases are TGTGCCAGCAGCCCACGGGGAGCGAACACTGAAGCTTTCTTT. V usage is TRBV7-6 and J usage is TRBJ1-1; D ambiguous. In germline, CDR1 is SGHVS, CDR2 FNYEAQ. Trimming removed 5 bases from V and 1 base from J, with 11 bases in between. This CDR3 is 14 amino acids long. The full variable domain, completed using reference TRBV7-6 and TRBJ1-1, is GAGVSQSPRYKVTKRGQDVALRCDPISGHVSLYWYRQALGQGPEFLTYFNYEAQQDKSGLPNDRFSAERPEGSISTLTIQRTEQRDSAMYRCASSPRGANTEAFFGQGTRLTVV.